This passage covers 15 T cell receptor beta chains from one sample sequenced in a study of early T cells in non-severe SARS-CoV-2 infection (dated by TCRdb to about 2021). The library was obtained by 5' RACE. Sequencing used a NextSeq 500. Starting from the raw public reads, TCRdb applied fastp trimming at Q25, assembled clones with MiXCR and retained in-frame beta chains. Rows matching on CDR3 protein sequence are summarized as one entry with the most common DNA and genes. Across this sample there are tens of thousands of distinct CDR3 sequences, with roughly 4.5% seen only once. The top ten clonotypes cover 5.5% to 6% of the sample. The sample comprised whole blood. The receptors shown here come from an adult who was a healthcare worker with PCR-confirmed SARS-CoV-2 infection or an uninfected control (not recorded which).

As for this clonotype: A much larger clone differs from this one at a single base, so this may be a read error. The chain recombines TRBV15 with TRBJ2-7; D possibly corresponds to TRBD1 (6 bases). V lost 4 bases, J lost 8 bases, and 18 bases lay in between. Looked up from germline, CDR1 is LNHNV and CDR2 is YYDKDF (reference sequence). The CDR3 covers 14 residues. CDR3 sequence: CATSMRTDPSKQYF. DNA for the CDR3: TGTGCCACCAGCATGCGGACAGATCCCTCCAAGCAGTACTTC.

In its sample, this clonotype was seen a few times. This chain connects TRBV5-1 to TRBJ2-1, with 16 bases fitting TRBD2. CDR1 and CDR2 (germline): SGHRS, YFSETQ. The CDR3 sequence is 18 residues long. Unmatched junction bases numbered 9, after V lost 0 bases and J lost 9 bases. CDR3 nucleotides: TGCGCCAGCAGCTTGGAGGGACTAGCGGGAGGGCCGAGAGGTGAGCAGTTCTTC. This sequence encodes CASSLEGLAGGPRGEQFF. Complete variable domain (other parts from reference TRBV5-1 and TRBJ2-1): KAGVTQTPRYLIKTRGQQVTLSCSPISGHRSVSWYQQTPGQGLQFLFEYFSETQRNKGNFPGRFSGRQFSNSRSEMNVSTLELGDSALYLCASSLEGLAGGPRGEQFFGPGTRLTVL.

This clonotype was counted at least ten times. The V call is TRBV18, the J call TRBJ2-1; perhaps TRBD2 as D (6 bases). CDR3 length equals 15 residues. V was cut by 1 base and J by 5 bases, with 12 bases left in between. Germline CDR1 and CDR2: KGHSH and LQKENI. The CDR3 DNA reads as TGTGCCAGCTCACCACAGGGACTGGGAAACAATGAGCAGTTCTTC. This gives the protein CASSPQGLGNNEQFF.

This clonotype was observed a few times. A read error is possible here, since a much larger clone lies one base away. The J gene is TRBJ1-6, the V gene TRBV6-6; TRBD1 matches 7 bases. The CDR3 runs to 14 residues. CDR1 is MNHNY and CDR2 is SVGAGI in the germline V gene (reference sequence). CDR3 in DNA: TGTGTCAGCAGTGGAACAGGGGTTGATTCACCCCTCCACTTT. This codes for CVSSGTGVDSPLHF.

This clonotype was detected ten times or more. This chain connects TRBV3-2 to TRBJ1-3. TRBV3-2 counts as a pseudogene. This CDR3 spans 17 amino acids. CDR3 DNA sequence: TGTGCCAGCAGCCAAGACGAGAACCGGAAGACTGGAAACACCATATATTTT. Translation gives CASSQDENRKTGNTIYF.

This clonotype was picked up many times. This chain connects TRBV7-2 to TRBJ1-3; D gene ambiguous. The V end lost 3 bases, the J end lost 2 bases, and 11 bases lay between the germline ends. Germline V gene sequence: CDR1 SGHTA, CDR2 FQGNSA. This CDR3 spans 15 amino acids. CDR3 DNA: TGTGCCAGCAGCTTCGTAGTCACAGCTGGAAACACCATATATTTT. Translated, it gives CASSFVVTAGNTIYF.

The table lists this clonotype with many counts. V and J are TRBV19 and TRBJ1-2; D may be TRBD1 (5 bases). Looked up from germline, CDR1 is LNHDA and CDR2 is SQIVND (reference sequence). The V end lost 1 base, the J end lost 8 bases, and 11 bases lay between the germline ends. This CDR3 comprises 13 residues. The CDR3 nucleotides are TGTGCCAGTAGTATAGGACAGCGGGGCGGCTACACCTTC. Its translation: CASSIGQRGGYTF.

This clonotype has ten or more counts. The J gene is TRBJ1-4, the V gene TRBV20-1; unclear D gene. Trimming pared 3 bases from V and 7 bases from J, leaving 15 bases between. The CDR3 runs to 14 residues. CDR1 is DFQATT and CDR2 is SNEGSKA in the germline V gene (reference sequence). This chain's CDR3 is CSARVDRWGEKLFF. The DNA for the CDR3 is TGCAGTGCTAGGGTCGACCGGTGGGGTGAAAAACTGTTTTTT.

This clonotype was recorded at least ten times. This chain uses TRBV7-9 with TRBJ2-5; D gene uncertain. The germline CDR1 and CDR2 sequences are SEHNR and FQNEAQ (reference sequence). CDR3 length: 15 residues. Trimming took 4 bases from V and 4 from J, leaving 16 bases between them. DNA of the CDR3: TGTGCCAGCAGCTCTTTGATAGGGTTGGGAGAGACCCAGTACTTC. This codes for CASSSLIGLGETQYF. Filled out from reference TRBV7-9 and TRBJ2-5, the complete variable domain reads DTGVSQNPRHKITKRGQNVTFRCDPISEHNRLYWYRQTLGQGPEFLTYFQNEAQLEKSRLLSDRFSAERPKGSFSTLEIQRTEQGDSAMYLCASSSLIGLGETQYFGPGTRLLVL.

This clonotype has a count of ten or more. The chain recombines TRBV5-1 with TRBJ2-1; perhaps TRBD1 as D (6 bases). CDR1 SGHRS and CDR2 YFSETQ come from the germline V gene. The CDR3 is made up of 15 amino acids. V lost 4 bases and J 2 bases, leaving 13 bases between the germline ends. The CDR3 loop is CASSPQGNPYNEQFF. CDR3 in DNA: TGCGCCAGCAGCCCCCAGGGGAACCCCTACAATGAGCAGTTCTTC.

This clonotype has ten or more counts. The CDR3 region has the DNA TGTGCCAGCAGTAAGCTTCCGGGCCTGGGGGTAAAAAATGAGCAGTTCTTC. Its translation is CASSKLPGLGVKNEQFF. This chain uses TRBV6-2 or TRBV6-3 with TRBJ2-1; D possibly matches TRBD1 or TRBD2 (5 bases each). V lost 5 bases and J lost 7, with 24 bases in between. Per germline, CDR1 MNHEY and CDR2 SVGEGT. The CDR3 runs 17 residues.

This clonotype was counted many times. This sequence joins TRBV27 and TRBJ2-7, with TRBD2 matching over 7 bases. With 6 bases clipped from V and 6 bases from J, the junction kept 5 bases outside the gene matches. The germline gives CDR1 MNHEY, CDR2 SMNVEV (reference sequence). This CDR3 is built from 12 residues. The CDR3 DNA is TGTGCCAGCAGCCCGGCGGGGGTCGAGCAGTACTTC. Protein sequence: CASSPAGVEQYF.

This clonotype was detected many times. This chain joins TRBV6-1 and TRBJ2-1; TRBD2 is a possible D gene (5 bases). CDR3 length equals 17 residues. V gave up 4 bases and J gave up 1 base, with 17 bases separating them. From germline, CDR1 is MNHNS and CDR2 SASEGT. The CDR3 DNA sequence: TGTGCCAGCAGTGTAGACCCACCCGGGATATCCTACAATGAGCAGTTCTTC. The encoded protein is CASSVDPPGISYNEQFF.

Many counts were recorded for this clonotype. J is TRBJ2-1 and V is TRBV7-2; D gene unclear. V was pared by 3 bases and J by 6 bases, with 9 bases between. In germline, CDR1 is SGHTA, CDR2 FQGNSA. The CDR3 has 13 residues. This CDR3 is CASSFLVSNEQFF. The CDR3 nucleotides read TGTGCCAGCAGCTTTCTCGTCAGCAATGAGCAGTTCTTC.

V and J are TRBV21-1 and TRBJ2-2; the table's D call TRBD1 went unverified against the DNA. TRBV21-1 is a pseudogene segment. The CDR3 spans 18 residues. The CDR3 coding sequence is TGTGCCAGCAGCAAAATAGGACAGGGTGGAATGGACACCGGGGAGCTGTTTTTT. Residues: CASSKIGQGGMDTGELFF.